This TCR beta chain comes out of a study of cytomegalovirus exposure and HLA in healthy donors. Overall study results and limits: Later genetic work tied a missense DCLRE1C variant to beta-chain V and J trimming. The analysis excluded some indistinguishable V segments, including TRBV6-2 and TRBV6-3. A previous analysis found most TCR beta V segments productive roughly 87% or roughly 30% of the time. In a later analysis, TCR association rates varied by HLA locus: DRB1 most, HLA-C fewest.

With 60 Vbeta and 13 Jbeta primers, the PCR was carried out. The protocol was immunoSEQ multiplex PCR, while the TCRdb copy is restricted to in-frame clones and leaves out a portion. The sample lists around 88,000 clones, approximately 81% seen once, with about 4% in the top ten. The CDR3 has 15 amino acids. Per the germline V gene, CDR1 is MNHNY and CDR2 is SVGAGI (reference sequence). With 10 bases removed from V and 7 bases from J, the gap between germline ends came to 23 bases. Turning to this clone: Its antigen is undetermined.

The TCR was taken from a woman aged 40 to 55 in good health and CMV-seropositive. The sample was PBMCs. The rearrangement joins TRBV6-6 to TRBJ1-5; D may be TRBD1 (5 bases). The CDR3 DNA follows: TGTGCCACCCTAGGGGTATTGGGGGAGGGACAGCCCCAGCATTTT. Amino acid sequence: CATLGVLGEGQPQHF.